These T cell receptor beta chains were read from a single sample in a study of Graves' ophthalmopathy and Graves' hyperthyroidism. TCRdb used MiXCR to reprocess the multiplex PCR reads, holding one entry per CDR3 protein. The sample comprises roughly 410,000 distinct CDR3 sequences, about 16% of which are singletons, and approximately 7% rests with the top ten. Sequencing input: peripheral blood. These receptors came from a woman aged 18-29 years with stable Graves' hyperthyroidism. The CDR3 runs from the conserved cysteine through the conserved F or W. D genes are given only for firm matches. The size entry is marked missing in some rows and otherwise reads once, few, many or a size class.

CDR3aa: CASSLAMAGPETQYF; CDR3nt: TGTGCCAGCAGCTTAGCCATGGCAGGGCCGGAGACCCAGTACTTC; d_gene: NA; len: 15; v_gene: TRBV7-9; j_gene: TRBJ2-5; abundance: NA
CDR3aa: CSAYRMVMGYTF; CDR3nt: TGCAGTGCTTATCGAATGGTAATGGGCTACACCTTC; d_gene: NA; len: 12; v_gene: TRBV20-1; j_gene: TRBJ1-2; abundance: many
CDR3aa: CACHGQISNSNQPQHF; CDR3nt: TGTGCCTGCCACGGACAGATCTCGAATAGCAATCAGCCCCAGCATTTT; d_gene: NA; len: 16; v_gene: TRBV6-5; j_gene: TRBJ1-5; abundance: many
CDR3aa: CASSEAGEVGEAFF; CDR3nt: TGTGCCAGCAGTGAGGCGGGGGAAGTAGGAGAAGCTTTCTTT; d_gene: NA; len: 14; v_gene: TRBV2; j_gene: TRBJ1-1; abundance: NA
CDR3aa: CASSQMDRGRSTEAFF; CDR3nt: TGTGCCAGCAGCCAAATGGATAGGGGGCGCAGTACTGAAGCTTTCTTT; d_gene: TRBD1; len: 16; v_gene: TRBV14; j_gene: TRBJ1-1; abundance: NA
CDR3aa: CASSYRGKGYTF; CDR3nt: TGTGCCAGCAGTTACAGGGGGAAGGGCTACACCTTC; d_gene: TRBD1; len: 12; v_gene: TRBV12-3/TRBV12-4; j_gene: TRBJ1-2; abundance: many
CDR3aa: CASRKGRDGYEQYF; CDR3nt: TGTGCCAGCAGAAAGGGGAGGGATGGCTACGAGCAGTACTTC; d_gene: TRBD2; len: 14; v_gene: TRBV6-1; j_gene: TRBJ2-7; abundance: NA
CDR3aa: CASSSSQGARYGYTF; CDR3nt: TGTGCCAGCAGTTCCTCACAGGGGGCTCGGTATGGCTACACCTTC; d_gene: TRBD1; len: 15; v_gene: TRBV12-3/TRBV12-4; j_gene: TRBJ1-2; abundance: many
CDR3aa: CASRLGQGADTQYF; CDR3nt: TGTGCCAGCAGGCTGGGACAGGGGGCTGATACGCAGTATTTT; d_gene: TRBD1; len: 14; v_gene: TRBV12-3/TRBV12-4; j_gene: TRBJ2-3; abundance: NA
CDR3aa: CASSQEIWGAGNTEAFF; CDR3nt: TGCGCCAGCAGCCAAGAGATTTGGGGCGCAGGGAACACTGAAGCTTTCTTT; d_gene: NA; len: 17; v_gene: TRBV4-1; j_gene: TRBJ1-1; abundance: NA
CDR3aa: CASSPNTGELFF; CDR3nt: TGTGCCAGCAGTCCCAACACCGGGGAGCTGTTTTTT; d_gene: NA; len: 12; v_gene: TRBV12-3/TRBV12-4; j_gene: TRBJ2-2; abundance: many
CDR3aa: CASSAAPTGTKNIQYF; CDR3nt: TGTGCCAGTAGTGCCGCCCCGACAGGGACCAAAAACATTCAGTACTTC; d_gene: TRBD1; len: 16; v_gene: TRBV19; j_gene: TRBJ2-4; abundance: many
CDR3aa: CASSPQQTGKGANVLTF; CDR3nt: TGTGCCAGCAGCCCCCAACAGACAGGGAAAGGGGCCAACGTCCTGACTTTC; d_gene: TRBD1; len: 17; v_gene: TRBV11-1; j_gene: TRBJ2-6; abundance: NA
CDR3aa: CASSHLSEENYEQYF; CDR3nt: TGTGCCAGCAGCCACCTATCTGAGGAAAACTACGAGCAGTACTTC; d_gene: NA; len: 15; v_gene: TRBV11-1; j_gene: TRBJ2-7; abundance: NA
CDR3aa: CASSYSGQGTGEQYF; CDR3nt: TGTGCCAGCAGTTACTCTGGACAGGGAACAGGCGAGCAGTACTTC; d_gene: TRBD1; len: 15; v_gene: TRBV6-5; j_gene: TRBJ2-7; abundance: many
CDR3aa: CASSLSPGFSTGELFF; CDR3nt: TGTGCCAGCAGCTTGTCTCCGGGGTTTAGCACCGGGGAGCTGTTTTTT; d_gene: NA; len: 16; v_gene: TRBV5-6; j_gene: TRBJ2-2; abundance: many
CDR3aa: CASSQGDTSEETQYF; CDR3nt: TGCGCCAGCAGCCAGGGGGACACCTCAGAGGAGACCCAGTACTTC; d_gene: NA; len: 15; v_gene: TRBV4-1; j_gene: TRBJ2-5; abundance: NA
CDR3aa: CASTYRVLSYGYTF; CDR3nt: TGTGCCAGCACCTACAGGGTGCTTAGCTATGGCTACACCTTC; d_gene: NA; len: 14; v_gene: TRBV12-3/TRBV12-4; j_gene: TRBJ1-2; abundance: many
CDR3aa: CASSLDREKGEQGANTEAFF; CDR3nt: TGTGCCAGCAGCTTAGATCGGGAGAAAGGTGAACAGGGGGCCAACACTGAAGCTTTCTTT; d_gene: TRBD1; len: 20; v_gene: TRBV11-2; j_gene: TRBJ1-1; abundance: few
CDR3aa: CASSEDVVSSNQPQHF; CDR3nt: TGTGCCAGCAGTGAGGACGTCGTTTCTAGCAATCAGCCCCAGCATTTT; d_gene: NA; len: 16; v_gene: TRBV2; j_gene: TRBJ1-5; abundance: many
CDR3aa: CASSHGMRSGAWGYTF; CDR3nt: TGCGCCAGCAGCCATGGTATGAGGAGCGGGGCATGGGGCTACACCTTC; d_gene: NA; len: 16; v_gene: TRBV4-1; j_gene: TRBJ1-2; abundance: many
CDR3aa: CSAVYATGYNSPLHF; CDR3nt: TGCAGTGCGGTGTATGCGACAGGGTATAATTCACCCCTCCACTTT; d_gene: TRBD1; len: 15; v_gene: TRBV20-1; j_gene: TRBJ1-6; abundance: many
CDR3aa: CASSIGPGENTEAFF; CDR3nt: TGTGCCAGTAGTATCGGACCCGGGGAGAACACTGAAGCTTTCTTT; d_gene: NA; len: 15; v_gene: TRBV19; j_gene: TRBJ1-1; abundance: many
CDR3aa: CASSFGTGVGTQETQYF; CDR3nt: TGTGCCAGCAGCTTTGGGACAGGCGTCGGAACCCAAGAGACCCAGTACTTC; d_gene: TRBD1; len: 17; v_gene: TRBV11-2; j_gene: TRBJ2-5; abundance: many
CDR3aa: CASSQEGPGLAKNIQYF; CDR3nt: TGCGCCAGCAGCCAAGAAGGTCCGGGACTAGCCAAAAACATTCAGTACTTC; d_gene: NA; len: 17; v_gene: TRBV4-1; j_gene: TRBJ2-4; abundance: many
CDR3aa: CASSFRDREYGYTF; CDR3nt: TGCGCCAGCAGCTTTCGGGACAGGGAGTATGGCTACACCTTC; d_gene: TRBD1; len: 14; v_gene: TRBV5-1; j_gene: TRBJ1-2; abundance: NA
CDR3aa: CASSAVSRHEQYF; CDR3nt: TGCGCCAGCAGTGCCGTGAGTCGCCACGAGCAGTACTTC; d_gene: NA; len: 13; v_gene: TRBV10-2; j_gene: TRBJ2-7; abundance: many
CDR3aa: CASSLIRVGQETQYF; CDR3nt: TGTGCCAGCAGCCTAATCCGAGTCGGCCAAGAGACCCAGTACTTC; d_gene: NA; len: 15; v_gene: TRBV7-9; j_gene: TRBJ2-5; abundance: many
CDR3aa: CASSSQDSNSPLHF; CDR3nt: TGCGCCAGCAGCTCCCAAGACAGTAATTCACCCCTCCACTTT; d_gene: NA; len: 14; v_gene: TRBV5-1; j_gene: TRBJ1-6; abundance: many
CDR3aa: CASSSPPRDREEKLFF; CDR3nt: TGTGCCAGCAGCTCCCCCCCCCGGGACAGGGAGGAAAAACTGTTTTTT; d_gene: TRBD1; len: 16; v_gene: TRBV11-1; j_gene: TRBJ1-4; abundance: many
CDR3aa: CASSEGRITYEQYF; CDR3nt: TGTGCCAGCAGCGAGGGACGGATTACCTACGAGCAGTACTTC; d_gene: NA; len: 14; v_gene: TRBV7-2; j_gene: TRBJ2-7; abundance: NA
CDR3aa: CASGKERGNYEQYF; CDR3nt: TGTGCCAGCGGAAAGGAGCGGGGGAACTACGAGCAGTACTTC; d_gene: TRBD2; len: 14; v_gene: TRBV28; j_gene: TRBJ2-7; abundance: NA
CDR3aa: CASSSQSSAYEQYF; CDR3nt: TGTGCCAGCAGTTCTCAGTCTAGCGCTTACGAGCAGTACTTC; d_gene: NA; len: 14; v_gene: TRBV7-2; j_gene: TRBJ2-7; abundance: many